This T cell receptor (beta chain) was profiled in a study of Graves' ophthalmopathy and Graves' hyperthyroidism. Study observations and caveats: The majority of expanded thyroid clonotypes above 0.001 frequency also occurred in blood. Both an approximately 69% sensitivity and a roughly 75% specificity characterized the model's predictions of ophthalmopathy progression.

The CDR3 consists of 13 residues. V dropped 4 bases and J dropped 5; count of bases not matched to a gene: 3. Transcripts of RNA were the source for amplifying TCR beta CDR3 regions. The workflow started with a first-round RT-PCR run with HTBI primers and then moved on to a second-round multiplex PCR. TCRdb itself ran the multiplex PCR reads through MiXCR, one entry per CDR3 protein. The sample consists of about 420,000 distinct CDR3 sequences, roughly 21% of them appearing once. Physicians reached a diagnosis by relying on clinical symptoms, serum thyroxine, TRAb, thyroid ultrasound and orbital computed tomography. As concerns this clonotype: Its antigen is unknown.

The receptor was derived from a woman between 18 and 29 years old with stable Graves' hyperthyroidism. The rearrangement joins TRBV12-3 or TRBV12-4 to TRBJ2-5; 8 nucleotides line up with TRBD2. The sample was peripheral blood. CDR3 sequence reads: CASSYSSGETQYF. The CDR3 nucleotides are TGTGCCAGCAGTTACTCTAGCGGGGAGACCCAGTACTTC.